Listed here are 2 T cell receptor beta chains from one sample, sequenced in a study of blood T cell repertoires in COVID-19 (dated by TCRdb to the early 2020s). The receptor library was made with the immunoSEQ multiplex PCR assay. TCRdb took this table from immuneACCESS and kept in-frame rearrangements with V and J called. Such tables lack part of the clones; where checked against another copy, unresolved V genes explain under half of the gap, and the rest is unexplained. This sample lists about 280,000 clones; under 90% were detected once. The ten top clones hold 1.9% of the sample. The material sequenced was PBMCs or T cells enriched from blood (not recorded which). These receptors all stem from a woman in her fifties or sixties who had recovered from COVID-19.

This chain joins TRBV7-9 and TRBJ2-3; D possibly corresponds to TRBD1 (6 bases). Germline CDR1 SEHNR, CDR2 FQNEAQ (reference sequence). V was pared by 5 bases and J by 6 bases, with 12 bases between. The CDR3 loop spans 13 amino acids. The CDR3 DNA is TGTGCCAGCAGCACCAGGGGTACGGATACGCAGTATTTT. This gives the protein CASSTRGTDTQYF.

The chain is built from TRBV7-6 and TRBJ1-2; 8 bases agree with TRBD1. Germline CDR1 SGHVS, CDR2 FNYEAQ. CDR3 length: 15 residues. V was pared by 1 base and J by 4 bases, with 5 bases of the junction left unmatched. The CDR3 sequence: CASSLDRGRLYGYTF. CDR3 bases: TGTGCCAGCAGCTTAGACAGGGGGAGACTCTATGGCTACACCTTC.